The T cell receptor (beta chain) described here comes from a study of cytomegalovirus exposure and HLA in healthy donors. V gave up 4 bases and J gave up 11 bases, with 15 bases separating them. The CDR3 runs to 12 residues. Germline CDR1 is SQVTM and CDR2 is ANQGSEA. The PCR made use of 60 Vbeta and 13 Jbeta primers. TCRdb's copy holds only in-frame clones and misses some; the assay was immunoSEQ multiplex PCR. The table shows some 190,000 clones, with about four fifths occurring only once. This clone showed up just once. Sequenced material: PBMCs. The rearrangement joins TRBV29-1 to TRBJ2-1; D not certain. This clonotype was obtained from a young woman in good health and CMV-seronegative. This CDR3 reads CSVARGAWQQFF. The CDR3 DNA follows: TGCAGCGTTGCTCGTGGTGCCTGGCAGCAGTTCTTC.